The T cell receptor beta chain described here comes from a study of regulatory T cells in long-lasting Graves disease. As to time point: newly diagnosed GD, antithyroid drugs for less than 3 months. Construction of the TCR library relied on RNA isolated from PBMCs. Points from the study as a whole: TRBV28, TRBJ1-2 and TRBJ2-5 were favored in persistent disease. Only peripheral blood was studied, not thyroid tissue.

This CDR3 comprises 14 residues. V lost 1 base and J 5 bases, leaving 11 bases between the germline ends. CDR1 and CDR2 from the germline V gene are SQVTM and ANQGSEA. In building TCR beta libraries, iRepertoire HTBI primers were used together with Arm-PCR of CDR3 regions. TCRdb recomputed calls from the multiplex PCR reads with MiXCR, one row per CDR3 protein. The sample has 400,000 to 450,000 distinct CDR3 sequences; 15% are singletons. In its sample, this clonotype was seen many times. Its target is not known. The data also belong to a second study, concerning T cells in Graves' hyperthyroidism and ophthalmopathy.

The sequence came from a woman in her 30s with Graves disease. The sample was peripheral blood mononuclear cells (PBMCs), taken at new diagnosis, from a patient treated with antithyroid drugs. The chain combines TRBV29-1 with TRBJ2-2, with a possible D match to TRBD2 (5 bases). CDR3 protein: CSVEAGTGTGELFF. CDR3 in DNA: TGCAGCGTTGAAGCGGGAACCGGGACCGGGGAGCTGTTTTTT.